The following is a T cell receptor (beta chain) sequence with its context. This sample stems from a study of blood T cell repertoires in COVID-19. Generated by immunoSEQ multiplex PCR, the TCRdb table keeps only in-frame clones and is missing some. This table holds 200,000 to 300,000 clones, around 86% found once. From germline, CDR1 is ENHRY and CDR2 SYGVKD. The germline V and J ends were trimmed by 4 bases and 4 bases, with 11 bases remaining between them. The CDR3 has 14 residues. Sequences were obtained from PBMCs or T cells enriched from blood (not recorded which). The receptor comes from a man aged 35-49 years who had recovered from COVID-19. This chain uses TRBV10-3 with TRBJ1-3, with unresolved D. The CDR3 DNA reads as TGTGCCATCAGTGGTTTCCCTAGGGGAAACACCATATATTTT. As protein: CAISGFPRGNTIYF.